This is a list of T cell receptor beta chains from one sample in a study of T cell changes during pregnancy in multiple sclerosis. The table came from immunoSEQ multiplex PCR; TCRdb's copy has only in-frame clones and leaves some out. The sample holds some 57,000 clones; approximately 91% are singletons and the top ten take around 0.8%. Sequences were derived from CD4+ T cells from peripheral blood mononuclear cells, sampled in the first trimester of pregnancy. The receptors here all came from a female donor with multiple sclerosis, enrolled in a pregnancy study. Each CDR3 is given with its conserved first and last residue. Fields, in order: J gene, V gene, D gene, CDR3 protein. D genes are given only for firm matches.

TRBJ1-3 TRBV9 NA CASSVDFLSGNTIYF
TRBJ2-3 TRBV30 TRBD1 CACTRQGRDTQYF
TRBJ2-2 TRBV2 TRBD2 CASIGLEPTGELFF
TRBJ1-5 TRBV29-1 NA CSVVVGGSNQPQHF
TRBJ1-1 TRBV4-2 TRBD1 CASSQGGDRDVIAFF
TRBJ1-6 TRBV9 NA CASSDRTGTSSPLHF
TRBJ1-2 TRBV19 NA CASSMSGNYGYTF
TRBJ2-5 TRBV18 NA CASSPPGETQYF
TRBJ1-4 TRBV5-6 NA CASSFGGRTNEKLFF
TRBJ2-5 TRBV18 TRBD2 CASSPRLAGAQETQYF
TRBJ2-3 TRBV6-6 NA CASVPSGTDTQYF